This entry lists 3 T cell receptor beta chains sequenced from one sample in a study of blood T cells in healthy people across ages. Combining a sample-barcoded 5' primer with a J-beta primer mix, a second PCR ran for 7 to 11 cycles. TCRdb passed the 5' RACE reads through MiXCR, listing each CDR3 protein once. The table shows about 750,000 distinct CDR3 sequences, with 40% to 65% occurring only once. What was sequenced was blood. The receptors come from a man older than 75 in good health.

The genes are TRBV20-1 and TRBJ2-3; the D is unclear. V was clipped by 3 bases and J by 7 bases, with 8 bases between them. The CDR3 has 11 residues. Germline V gene lookup returns CDR1 DFQATT and CDR2 SNEGSKA (reference sequence). CDR3 residues: CSASSPNTQYF. Here the CDR3 DNA reads TGCAGTGCTAGCTCCCCCAATACGCAGTATTTT.

This clonotype has only a few counts. The genes are TRBV5-1 and TRBJ2-7; maybe TRBD1 (5 bases). Trimming removed 4 bases from V and 4 bases from J, with 15 bases in between. There are 14 residues in the CDR3. Germline V gives CDR1 SGHRS, CDR2 YFSETQ. The CDR3 bases are TGCGCCAGCAGCCCGACCCCCCAGGGTTACGAGCAGTACTTC. Translating it yields CASSPTPQGYEQYF.

The rearrangement links TRBV5-8 to TRBJ2-5, with a tentative D call TRBD1 (6 bases). CDR3 length: 12 residues. Germline-derived CDR1 and CDR2 are SGHTS and YDEGEE. The V gene lost 0 bases and the J gene lost 11 bases, with 11 bases spanning the gap. Here the CDR3 reads CASSLVRGQQYF. Here the CDR3 DNA reads TGTGCCAGCAGCTTGGTCAGGGGCCAGCAGTACTTC.